One and the same sample provided the 15 T cell receptor beta chains below, sequenced in a study of blood T cell repertoires in COVID-19. TCRdb's copy holds only in-frame clones and misses some; the assay was immunoSEQ multiplex PCR. Of some 300,000 clones listed, around 89% were seen once; the top ten hold about 7%. The specimen sequenced was peripheral blood. The receptors were sampled from a woman between 25 and 40 years old who had recovered from COVID-19.

V usage is TRBV7-8 and J usage is TRBJ2-5; TRBD1 matches at 10 bases. CDR3 length equals 14 residues. CDR1 and CDR2 from the germline V gene are SGHVS and FQNEAQ. V lost 5 bases, J lost 5 bases, and 5 bases stayed unmatched. CDR3 DNA sequence: TGTGCCAGCAGCCCCGGGACAGGGGATGAGACCCAGTACTTC. It yields the protein CASSPGTGDETQYF.

The rearrangement joins TRBV27 to TRBJ2-7; 7 nucleotides line up with TRBD1. The ends lost 6 bases at V and 0 bases at J; junction bases unmatched: 2. This CDR3 region has 13 residues. Germline V gene data show CDR1 as MNHEY and CDR2 as SMNVEV (reference sequence). The CDR3 region is CASRPGGSYEQYF. For the CDR3, the DNA is TGTGCCAGCAGGCCAGGGGGCTCCTACGAGCAGTACTTC.

This clone is a singleton in its sample. V and J are TRBV29-1 and TRBJ1-4; 9 bases match TRBD1. The CDR3 runs 14 residues. V shed 6 bases, J shed 5 bases, and the junction held 7 bases outside the gene matches. The V gene's germline CDR1 is SQVTM and CDR2 ANQGSEA. The CDR3 spells CSVVGQGKNEKLFF. The CDR3 nucleotides are TGCAGCGTCGTCGGACAGGGGAAAAATGAAAAACTGTTTTTT.

The rearrangement links TRBV2 to TRBJ1-4; 7 bases are shared with TRBD1. The germline gives CDR1 SNHLY, CDR2 FYNNEI. The junction had 8 bases not matched to a gene; V was cut back by 6 bases and J by 1 base. CDR3 length equals 16 residues. This CDR3 is CASRRRQGQTNEKLFF. The CDR3 bases are TGTGCCAGCAGGAGACGACAGGGACAAACTAATGAAAAACTGTTTTTT. Full variable domain (rest looked up from reference TRBV2 and TRBJ1-4): EPEVTQTPSHQVTQMGQEVILRCVPISNHLYFYWYRQILGQKVEFLVSFYNNEISEKSEIFDDQFSVERPDGSNFTLKIRSTKLEDSAMYFCASRRRQGQTNEKLFFGSGTQLSVL.

The chain recombines TRBV11-2 with TRBJ1-4, with 7 nucleotides matching TRBD1. The CDR3 runs to 15 residues. CDR1 is SGHAT and CDR2 is FQNNGV in the germline V gene. The J segment lost 5 bases and the V segment lost 5 bases, leaving 8 bases of the junction unmatched. CDR3: CASSPHRGPNEKLFF. In DNA, the CDR3 is TGTGCCAGCAGCCCCCACAGGGGCCCGAATGAAAAACTGTTTTTT.

This chain joins TRBV11-2 and TRBJ2-3, with TRBD2 as a possible D gene (6 bases). CDR3 length: 16 amino acids. Germline lookup yields CDR1 SGHAT and CDR2 FQNNGV. V was shortened by 1 base and J by 4 bases, with 15 bases between the two germline ends. The CDR3 protein is CASSLGAASEADTQYF. The CDR3 nucleotides read TGTGCCAGCAGCTTAGGAGCGGCTAGCGAAGCAGATACGCAGTATTTT.

V and J are TRBV6-5 and TRBJ1-5; 8 nucleotides line up with TRBD1. CDR1 is MNHEY and CDR2 is SVGAGI in the germline V gene. V lost 6 bases and J lost 7; bases outside the gene matches: 8. CDR3 length: 14 amino acids. CDR3 sequence reads: CASRYSGGRQPQHF. DNA for the CDR3: TGTGCCAGCAGGTATTCAGGGGGCCGGCAGCCCCAGCATTTT.

The V and J genes are TRBV28 and TRBJ2-7, with TRBD1 as a possible D gene (5 bases). The CDR3 is made up of 13 amino acids. Germline CDR1 is MDHEN and CDR2 is SYDVKM. Trimming took 10 bases from V and 3 from J, leaving 16 bases between them. CDR3 sequence: CATKGSTLYEQYF. CDR3 in DNA: TGTGCCACAAAGGGGTCGACCCTCTACGAGCAGTACTTC.

V and J are TRBV25-1 and TRBJ1-2; D is perhaps TRBD1 (5 bases). This CDR3 is 13 amino acids long. Germline V gene lookup returns CDR1 MGHDK and CDR2 SYGVNS. V lost 7 bases and J 5 bases, leaving 14 bases between the germline ends. The CDR3 spells CASTSSGRYGYTF. The CDR3 DNA reads TGTGCCAGCACCTCATCAGGGAGGTATGGCTACACCTTC.

The chain employs TRBV28 and TRBJ1-2; D unresolved. V was pared by 6 bases and J by 5 bases, with 16 bases between. Germline-derived CDR1 and CDR2 are MDHEN and SYDVKM. The CDR3 is 14 residues long. The CDR3 coding sequence is TGTGCCAGCAGCTCCCCAAGCCCGTTGTATGGCTACACCTTC. Protein sequence: CASSSPSPLYGYTF.

This sequence joins TRBV5-1 and TRBJ1-4; 9 bases match TRBD1. V trimming: 4 bases; J trimming: 7 bases; junction bases outside the gene matches: 8. Germline V gene data show CDR1 as SGHRS and CDR2 as YFSETQ. The CDR3 runs 15 residues. The CDR3 loop is CASSVQGAFGEKLFF. DNA of the CDR3: TGCGCCAGCAGCGTACAGGGGGCGTTTGGTGAAAAACTGTTTTTT. The whole variable domain, remainder taken from reference TRBV5-1 and TRBJ1-4, is KAGVTQTPRYLIKTRGQQVTLSCSPISGHRSVSWYQQTPGQGLQFLFEYFSETQRNKGNFPGRFSGRQFSNSRSEMNVSTLELGDSALYLCASSVQGAFGEKLFFGSGTQLSVL.

J is TRBJ2-1 and V is TRBV12-5, with a weak D call TRBD1 (6 bases). V was pared by 0 bases and J by 9 bases, with 21 bases between. This CDR3 has 17 amino acids. Germline V lookup: CDR1 LGHNT, CDR2 FRNRAP. In nucleotides, the CDR3 is TGTGCTAGTGGTTTGGTACTTGACAGGAACGTGAAGGGTGAGCAGTTCTTC. Translating it yields CASGLVLDRNVKGEQFF.

The chain is built from TRBV3-1 (or the pseudogene TRBV3-2) and TRBJ2-2; 8 bases fit TRBD2. CDR1 is LGHDT, CDR2 YNNKEL, per germline (reference sequence). The trim removed 4 bases at V and 3 bases at J, leaving 4 bases unmatched. The CDR3 runs to 15 residues. The CDR3 nucleotides are TGTGCCAGCAGCCCTTCAGCGGGGGACACCGGGGAGCTGTTTTTT. It yields the protein CASSPSAGDTGELFF.

The V call is TRBV30, the J call TRBJ2-3; D possibly corresponds to TRBD2 (5 bases). Looked up from germline, CDR1 is GTSNPN and CDR2 is SVGIG (reference sequence). The CDR3 spans 12 residues. V was trimmed by 4 bases and J by 3 bases, leaving 8 bases between them. The CDR3, as DNA: TGTGCCTGGACCACGGGGACAGATACGCAGTATTTT. Its translation: CAWTTGTDTQYF.

V is TRBV7-8 and J is TRBJ1-3; D unresolved. Germline V CDR1 and CDR2: SGHVS, FQNEAQ. The CDR3 covers 16 residues. Trimming shortened V by 1 base and J by 4 bases, and 14 bases separated the two germline ends. CDR3 residues: CASSLGATLTGNTIYF. The CDR3 DNA is TGTGCCAGCAGCTTAGGGGCCACCCTGACCGGAAACACCATATATTTT.